The sequence of this TCR beta chain was determined in a study of blood T cell repertoires in COVID-19. The V gene's germline CDR1 is GTSNPN and CDR2 SVGIG (reference sequence). Germline trimming cut 0 bases from V and 6 bases from J; bases unmatched to any gene: 3. The CDR3 loop spans 14 amino acids. This table comes from immunoSEQ multiplex PCR, and its TCRdb copy is limited to in-frame clones, with some not included. The sample carries around 340,000 clones, about 86% recorded once. This TCR was recovered from a man younger than 40 with active or convalescent COVID-19. The chain employs TRBV30 and TRBJ1-5; 9 bases agree with TRBD1. The material sequenced was peripheral blood. The CDR3 DNA sequence: TGTGCCTGGAGTGTCGGACAGGGGACTCAGCCCCAGCATTTT. It encodes CAWSVGQGTQPQHF. Complete variable domain (other parts from reference TRBV30 and TRBJ1-5): SQTIHQWPATLVQPVGSPLSLECTVEGTSNPNLYWYRQAAGRGLQLLFYSVGIGQISSEVPQNLSASRPQDRQFILSSKKLLLSDSGFYLCAWSVGQGTQPQHFGDGTRLSIL.